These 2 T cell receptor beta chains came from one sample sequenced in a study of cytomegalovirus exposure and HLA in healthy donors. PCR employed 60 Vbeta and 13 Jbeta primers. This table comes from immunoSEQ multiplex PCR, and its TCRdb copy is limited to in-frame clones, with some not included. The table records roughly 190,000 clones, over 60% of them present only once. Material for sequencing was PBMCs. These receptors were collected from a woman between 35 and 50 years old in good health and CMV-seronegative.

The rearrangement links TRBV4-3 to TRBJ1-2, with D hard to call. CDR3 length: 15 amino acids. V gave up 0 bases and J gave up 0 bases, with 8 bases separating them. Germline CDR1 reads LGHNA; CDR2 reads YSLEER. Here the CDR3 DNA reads TGCGCCAGCAGCCAAGATCCGAGAGCTAACTATGGCTACACCTTC. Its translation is CASSQDPRANYGYTF.

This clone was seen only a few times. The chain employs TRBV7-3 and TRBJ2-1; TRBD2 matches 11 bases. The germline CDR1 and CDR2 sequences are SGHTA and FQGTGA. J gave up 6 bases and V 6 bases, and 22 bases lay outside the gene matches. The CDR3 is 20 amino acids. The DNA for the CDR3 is TGTGCCAGCAGTCCCCGGGGGGGGACTAGCGGATGGGGGGCTCCCAATGAGCAGTTCTTC. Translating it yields CASSPRGGTSGWGAPNEQFF.